This entry lists 30 T cell receptor beta chains sequenced from one sample in a study of memory CD4+ T cells and cytomegalovirus serostatus. The sort gate was single viable CD3+CD4+CD8-CD45RO+ cells for memory CD4+ T cells. Clones were sequenced by immunoSEQ multiplex PCR, and TCRdb holds only the in-frame ones, with some missing. The data contain around 61,000 clones, around 80% of them singletons. Sequencing input: memory CD4+ T cells from blood. These receptors were taken from an adult in good health and CMV-seronegative.

The chain is built from TRBV5-4 and TRBJ2-2, with D tentatively TRBD1 (7 bases). The CDR3 is 16 amino acids. The ends were cut back, 4 bases at V and 1 base at J, with 14 bases in the middle. Germline V gene lookup returns CDR1 SGHNT and CDR2 YYREEE (reference sequence). The CDR3 coding sequence is TGTGCCAGCAGCGTGGAGGGGGCGAAGAACACCGGGGAGCTGTTTTTT. This translates into CASSVEGAKNTGELFF. Together with reference TRBV5-4 and TRBJ2-2, the CDR3 gives the full variable domain: ETGVTQSPTHLIKTRGQQVTLRCSSQSGHNTVSWYQQALGQGPQFIFQYYREEENGRGNFPPRFSGLQFPNYSSELNVNALELDDSALYLCASSVEGAKNTGELFFGEGSRLTVL.

This chain uses TRBV30 with TRBJ1-2, with D maybe TRBD1 (5 bases). Germline loops: CDR1 GTSNPN, CDR2 SVGIG (reference sequence). V shed 1 base and J shed 2 bases, with 5 bases lying between them. The CDR3 length is 12 residues. CDR3 residues: CAWSGDNYGYTF. The CDR3, as DNA: TGTGCCTGGAGTGGGGACAACTATGGCTACACCTTC.

The genes are TRBV5-4 and TRBJ1-4; TRBD1 is a possible D gene (6 bases). The V gene's germline CDR1 is SGHNT and CDR2 YYREEE (reference sequence). The V gene lost 4 bases and the J gene lost 3 bases, with 16 bases spanning the gap. The length of the CDR3 is 16 residues. The CDR3 spells CASSPGGAPSNEKLFF. In DNA form, the CDR3 reads TGTGCCAGCAGCCCGGGGGGGGCCCCCTCTAATGAAAAACTGTTTTTT. Supplemented by reference TRBV5-4 and TRBJ1-4, the full variable domain reads ETGVTQSPTHLIKTRGQQVTLRCSSQSGHNTVSWYQQALGQGPQFIFQYYREEENGRGNFPPRFSGLQFPNYSSELNVNALELDDSALYLCASSPGGAPSNEKLFFGSGTQLSVL.

The chain has TRBV5-6 and TRBJ1-4, with 8 bases identical to TRBD1. CDR3 length: 15 residues. Germline CDR1 is SGHDT and CDR2 is YYEEEE. Trimming removed 4 bases from V and 6 bases from J; junction bases left unmatched: 8. The CDR3 region has the DNA TGTGCCAGCAGCATCAGGGGGCAAGGGGATGAAAAACTGTTTTTT. Amino acids: CASSIRGQGDEKLFF.

The table lists this clone with a count of one. In DNA form, the CDR3 reads TGTGCCACGGGGACAGGGGACTACAATGAGCAGTTCTTC. This codes for CATGTGDYNEQFF. The genes are TRBV2 and TRBJ2-1; 10 bases fit TRBD1. Germline V CDR1 and CDR2: SNHLY, FYNNEI. The CDR3 has 13 amino acids. Trimming cost V 10 bases and J 3 bases; bases outside gene matches: 3. Full variable domain (remainder filled in from reference TRBV2 and TRBJ2-1): EPEVTQTPSHQVTQMGQEVILRCVPISNHLYFYWYRQILGQKVEFLVSFYNNEISEKSEIFDDQFSVERPDGSNFTLKIRSTKLEDSAMYFCATGTGDYNEQFFGPGTRLTVL.

J is TRBJ2-1 and V is TRBV15; D is uncertain. V was trimmed by 0 bases and J by 10 bases, leaving 7 bases between them. This CDR3 has 12 residues. Per germline, CDR1 LNHNV and CDR2 YYDKDF (reference sequence). The CDR3 sequence is CATSRDLAEQFF. CDR3 bases: TGTGCCACCAGCAGAGATTTGGCCGAGCAGTTCTTC.

V and J are TRBV4-3 and TRBJ1-2; 8 nucleotides align to TRBD1. Trimming removed 3 bases from V and 8 bases from J; junction bases left unmatched: 17. Germline lookup yields CDR1 LGHNA and CDR2 YSLEER. The length of the CDR3 is 17 residues. For the CDR3, the DNA is TGCGCCAGCAGCCAGGAAGGGACAGGCCAATCTGGGGGGGGCTACACCTTC. Translated, it gives CASSQEGTGQSGGGYTF.

The chain carries TRBV7-3 and TRBJ2-1; D might be TRBD1 or TRBD2, each matching 5 bases. Germline V lookup: CDR1 SGHTA, CDR2 FQGTGA. CDR3 length: 16 residues. Trimming left V 5 bases short and J 9 bases short, with 23 bases between. The CDR3 spells CASSQPPGTGRSEQFF. The CDR3 region has the DNA TGTGCCAGCAGCCAGCCTCCCGGGACGGGAAGGTCTGAGCAGTTCTTC.

The genes are TRBV7-8 and TRBJ2-5; 7 bases match TRBD1. Germline values: CDR1 SGHVS, CDR2 FQNEAQ. The trim removed 0 bases at V and 5 bases at J, leaving 0 bases unmatched. The CDR3 sequence is 13 residues long. The CDR3 spells CASSLATGETQYF. CDR3 coding DNA: TGTGCCAGCAGCTTAGCGACAGGGGAGACCCAGTACTTC.

The chain links TRBV9 to TRBJ2-1; no clear D. V was shortened by 0 bases and J by 1 base, with 5 bases between the two germline ends. In germline, CDR1 is SGDLS, CDR2 YYNGEE. The CDR3 length is 14 residues. The CDR3 DNA is TGTGCCAGCAGCGTAGGCCAGTCCTACAATGAGCAGTTCTTC. It is translated as CASSVGQSYNEQFF.

In its sample, this clone was seen once. The chain is built from TRBV15 and TRBJ1-5; D possibly corresponds to TRBD1 (5 bases). V lost 4 bases, J lost 4 bases, and 11 bases lay in between. Germline V gene data show CDR1 as LNHNV and CDR2 as YYDKDF (reference sequence). The CDR3 runs 14 residues. The CDR3 DNA sequence: TGTGCCACCAGCACCGGGACGGCGAATCAGCCCCAGCATTTT. Translating it yields CATSTGTANQPQHF.

V and J are TRBV7-6 and TRBJ1-4; 9 positions agree with TRBD1. CDR1 is SGHVS and CDR2 is FNYEAQ in the germline V gene. After removal of 5 bases from V and 8 bases from J, the junction contained 6 bases not matched to a gene. The CDR3 loop spans 14 amino acids. This chain's CDR3 is CASSQGQGGEKLFF. As DNA, the CDR3 is TGTGCCAGCAGCCAGGGACAGGGAGGGGAAAAACTGTTTTTT.

The rearrangement joins TRBV30 to TRBJ1-2; D gene unclear. The CDR3 sequence is 12 residues long. Trimming shortened V by 0 bases and J by 3 bases, and 5 bases separated the two germline ends. The germline V gene has CDR1 GTSNPN and CDR2 SVGIG (reference sequence). The CDR3 DNA sequence: TGTGCCTGGAGTGTGTCCTACTATGGCTACACCTTC. It codes for CAWSVSYYGYTF.

The V call is TRBV7-9, the J call TRBJ1-5, with D tentatively TRBD1 (5 bases). CDR1 is SEHNR and CDR2 is FQNEAQ in the germline V gene (reference sequence). The CDR3 is made up of 14 amino acids. With 7 bases removed from V and 3 bases from J, the gap between germline ends came to 13 bases. The CDR3 DNA is TGTGCCAGCACCCTCGGGGGTTACAATCAGCCCCAGCATTTT. Protein product: CASTLGGYNQPQHF.

For the CDR3, the DNA is TGTGCCAGCAGTCCTGATCCCCCGGGCAATCAGCCCCAGCATTTT. Its translation is CASSPDPPGNQPQHF. The chain carries TRBV6-5 and TRBJ1-5, with no clear D. The CDR3 is 15 residues long. The germline V gene has CDR1 MNHEY and CDR2 SVGAGI. V gave up 5 bases and J gave up 2 bases, with 13 bases separating them.

The chain recombines TRBV7-9 with TRBJ2-3, with D unclear. V lost 3 bases to trimming and J lost 2 bases, with 12 bases between them. Germline-derived CDR1 and CDR2 are SEHNR and FQNEAQ (reference sequence). The length of the CDR3 is 15 residues. CDR3 loop: CASSFLERYTDTQYF. DNA of the CDR3: TGTGCCAGCAGCTTTCTGGAGCGTTACACAGATACGCAGTATTTT.

This CDR3 is CASSRTGGLNQPQHF. The CDR3 DNA is TGTGCCAGCAGCCGGACAGGGGGACTCAATCAGCCCCAGCATTTT. The chain is built from TRBV6-5 and TRBJ1-5, with 10 nucleotides matching TRBD1. This CDR3 region has 15 residues. The germline V gene has CDR1 MNHEY and CDR2 SVGAGI. With 6 bases clipped from V and 3 bases from J, the junction kept 5 bases outside the gene matches.

The V call is TRBV5-1, the J call TRBJ2-5; 14 bases align to TRBD2. The V and J ends lost 4 bases and 2 bases, in that order; junction bases with no gene match: 7. Germline-derived CDR1 and CDR2 are SGHRS and YFSETQ. The CDR3 has 17 residues. The CDR3: CASSQGLAGDVQETQYF. The CDR3 coding sequence is TGCGCCAGCAGCCAGGGACTAGCGGGGGATGTTCAAGAGACCCAGTACTTC. Full variable domain (remainder filled in from reference TRBV5-1 and TRBJ2-5): KAGVTQTPRYLIKTRGQQVTLSCSPISGHRSVSWYQQTPGQGLQFLFEYFSETQRNKGNFPGRFSGRQFSNSRSEMNVSTLELGDSALYLCASSQGLAGDVQETQYFGPGTRLLVL.

This chain links TRBV9 with TRBJ1-6; no clear D gene. The CDR3 contains 15 residues. Trimming took off 0 bases at V and 6 bases at J, with 10 bases between the two ends. Germline V gene data show CDR1 as SGDLS and CDR2 as YYNGEE. Here the CDR3 DNA reads TGTGCCAGCAGCGTAGGACTTGCGGCTAATTCACCCCTCCACTTT. It yields the protein CASSVGLAANSPLHF.

The gene calls are TRBV6-4 and TRBJ2-1, with 8 nucleotides matching TRBD2. Germline values: CDR1 MRHNA, CDR2 SNTAGT. The CDR3 has 16 amino acids. V was pared by 5 bases and J by 3 bases, with 9 bases of the junction left unmatched. CDR3 in DNA: TGTGCCAGCAGTTACCGACTAGCGTTGAACTACAATGAGCAGTTCTTC. It encodes CASSYRLALNYNEQFF.

The chain uses TRBV30 and TRBJ2-3; 7 nucleotides align to TRBD2. Germline V gene sequence: CDR1 GTSNPN, CDR2 SVGIG (reference sequence). The CDR3 has 14 residues. J was trimmed by 5 bases and V by 1 base; bases with no gene match: 6. The CDR3 nucleotides read TGTGCCTGGAGTGACGGCGGGGGTGGAGATACGCAGTATTTT. The encoded protein is CAWSDGGGGDTQYF.

The chain recombines TRBV7-2 with TRBJ1-2, with 9 bases fitting TRBD1. Trimming took 2 bases from V and 2 from J; bases not matched to a gene: 6. The CDR3 is made up of 16 amino acids. CDR1 is SGHTA and CDR2 is FQGNSA in the germline V gene. The CDR3 nucleotides read TGTGCCAGCAGCTTACTTCCGGGACAGGGCAACTATGGCTACACCTTC. Translated: CASSLLPGQGNYGYTF. The entire variable domain, with the rest obtained from reference TRBV7-2 and TRBJ1-2, is as follows: GAGVSQSPSNKVTEKGKDVELRCDPISGHTALYWYRQSLGQGLEFLIYFQGNSAPDKSGLPSDRFSAERTGGSVSTLTIQRTQQEDSAVYLCASSLLPGQGNYGYTFGSGTRLTVV.

This rearrangement joins TRBV29-1 to TRBJ2-5; D gene unclear. The tail of the sequence fits TRBJ2-7 better, so the J call may be wrong. Germline V CDR1 and CDR2: SQVTM, ANQGSEA. The CDR3 has 13 residues. The CDR3 here is CSVEEDGRYEQYF. CDR3 in DNA: TGCAGCGTTGAAGAGGACGGAAGATACGAGCAGTACTTC.

This chain joins TRBV7-3 and TRBJ2-7; a possible D gene is TRBD2 (6 bases). Germline-derived CDR1 and CDR2 are SGHTA and FQGTGA. The CDR3 consists of 14 residues. V was shortened by 4 bases and J by 3 bases, with 13 bases between the two germline ends. The CDR3 is CASSSGTGDYEQYF. CDR3 coding DNA: TGTGCCAGCAGCTCCGGGACTGGGGACTACGAGCAGTACTTC.

The chain combines TRBV11-2 with TRBJ2-2; a possible D gene is TRBD2 (5 bases). CDR1 is SGHAT and CDR2 is FQNNGV in the germline V gene. The CDR3 is made up of 15 amino acids. The germline V and J ends were trimmed by 5 bases and 1 base, with 11 bases remaining between them. The CDR3 region has the DNA TGTGCCAGCAGCGGCGCCGGGATGAACACCGGGGAGCTGTTTTTT. The encoded protein is CASSGAGMNTGELFF. The whole variable domain, remainder taken from reference TRBV11-2 and TRBJ2-2, is EAGVAQSPRYKIIEKRQSVAFWCNPISGHATLYWYQQILGQGPKLLIQFQNNGVVDDSQLPKDRFSAERLKGVDSTLKIQPAKLEDSAVYLCASSGAGMNTGELFFGEGSRLTVL.

In its sample, this clone was seen a few times. The chain couples TRBV19 to TRBJ1-5; 8 nucleotides agree with TRBD1. The germline V gene encodes CDR1 LNHDA and CDR2 SQIVND (reference sequence). This CDR3 has 16 residues. The junction had 9 bases not matched to a gene; V was cut back by 6 bases and J by 2 bases. The CDR3 protein is CASRLKGTGGNQPQHF. CDR3 bases: TGTGCCAGTAGGCTGAAAGGGACAGGAGGCAATCAGCCCCAGCATTTT.

The J gene is TRBJ1-4, the V gene TRBV10-3; D not resolved. The CDR3 spans 15 residues. Germline V gene data show CDR1 as ENHRY and CDR2 as SYGVKD. V lost 0 bases, J lost 2 bases, and 7 bases lay in between. The CDR3 reads CAISESSGTNEKLFF. CDR3 DNA: TGTGCCATCAGTGAGTCGAGCGGGACTAATGAAAAACTGTTTTTT.

The V call is TRBV5-1, the J call TRBJ2-1; the match to TRBD2 covers 12 bases. CDR1 SGHRS and CDR2 YFSETQ come from the germline V gene. This CDR3 has 17 residues. J gave up 4 bases and V 2 bases, and 7 bases lay outside the gene matches. The CDR3 is CASSFTSGGPQYNEQFF. The CDR3 DNA reads as TGCGCCAGCAGCTTCACTAGCGGGGGGCCCCAGTACAATGAGCAGTTCTTC. The entire variable domain, with the rest obtained from reference TRBV5-1 and TRBJ2-1, is as follows: KAGVTQTPRYLIKTRGQQVTLSCSPISGHRSVSWYQQTPGQGLQFLFEYFSETQRNKGNFPGRFSGRQFSNSRSEMNVSTLELGDSALYLCASSFTSGGPQYNEQFFGPGTRLTVL.

The V and J genes are TRBV30 and TRBJ1-1; D remains unclear. This CDR3 has 12 residues. V gave up 0 bases and J gave up 8 bases, with 10 bases separating them. The germline CDR1 and CDR2 sequences are GTSNPN and SVGIG (reference sequence). As DNA, the CDR3 is TGTGCCTGGAGTGTACTCGGTTTCGAAGCTTTCTTT. It specifies CAWSVLGFEAFF.

The chain couples TRBV20-1 to TRBJ2-5, with a possible D match to TRBD2 (5 bases). Between the trimmed V and J ends, which lost 7 bases and 5 bases, there was a span of 11 bases. Germline V gene data show CDR1 as DFQATT and CDR2 as SNEGSKA (reference sequence). This CDR3 has 11 amino acids. This CDR3 is CSGHRGETQYF. The DNA for the CDR3 is TGCAGTGGACACCGCGGGGAGACCCAGTACTTC.